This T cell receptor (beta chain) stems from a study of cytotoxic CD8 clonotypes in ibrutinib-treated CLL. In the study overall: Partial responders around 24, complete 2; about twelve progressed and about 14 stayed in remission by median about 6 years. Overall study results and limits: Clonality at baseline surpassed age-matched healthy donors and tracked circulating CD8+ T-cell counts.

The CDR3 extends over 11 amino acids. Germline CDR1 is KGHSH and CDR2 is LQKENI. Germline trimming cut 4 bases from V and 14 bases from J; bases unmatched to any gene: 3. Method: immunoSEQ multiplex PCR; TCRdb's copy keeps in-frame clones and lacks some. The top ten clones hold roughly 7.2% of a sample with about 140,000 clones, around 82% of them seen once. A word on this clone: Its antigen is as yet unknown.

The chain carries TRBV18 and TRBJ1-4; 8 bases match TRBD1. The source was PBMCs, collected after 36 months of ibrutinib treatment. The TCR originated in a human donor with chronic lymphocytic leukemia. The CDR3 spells CASSQTGVLFF. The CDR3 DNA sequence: TGTGCCAGCTCACAGACAGGGGTCCTGTTTTTT.